These 8 T cell receptor beta chains originate from one sample sequenced in a study of shared clonotypes between healthy human individuals. Method: immunoSEQ multiplex PCR; TCRdb's copy keeps in-frame clones and lacks some. The sample consists of over 400,000 clones, around four fifths of them appearing once. What was sequenced was PBMCs. The receptors stem from a woman between 40 and 55 years old in good health. Some clones in this sample may be carry-over from other donors' samples.

With respect to this clone: A much more abundant neighbour one base away suggests this may be a read error. Different DNA sequences within this sample yield the same CDR3. DNA for the CDR3: TGTGCCAGTAGTAAGACAGGGGGCACTGAAGCCTTCTTT. Translation: CASSKTGGTEAFF. The chain employs TRBV19 and TRBJ1-1; 10 bases line up with TRBD1. Germline V lookup: CDR1 LNHDA, CDR2 SQIVND (reference sequence). The length of the CDR3 is 13 residues.

The V gene is TRBV25-1, the J gene TRBJ2-1; D uncertain. Germline values: CDR1 MGHDK, CDR2 SYGVNS. The CDR3 is 14 amino acids. Trimming took off 1 base at V and 10 bases at J, with 14 bases between the two ends. The CDR3 sequence: CASSESGRGGEQFF. CDR3 bases: TGTGCCAGCAGTGAATCTGGTCGCGGTGGGGAGCAGTTCTTC.

The rearrangement links TRBV7-2 to TRBJ1-1; D not resolved. Trimming took 4 bases from V and 2 from J, leaving 5 bases between them. The CDR3 totals 12 residues. Germline CDR1 reads SGHTA; CDR2 reads FQGNSA. CDR3 coding DNA: TGTGCCAGCAGCTCCTATAACACTGAAGCTTTCTTT. Protein sequence: CASSSYNTEAFF.

V gene TRBV25-1 combines with J gene TRBJ2-5; tentatively, D is TRBD2 (6 bases). V was trimmed by 5 bases and J by 8 bases, leaving 15 bases between them. The length of the CDR3 is 13 residues. CDR1 is MGHDK, CDR2 SYGVNS, per germline. CDR3 sequence (DNA): TGTGCCAGCAGTCGAGGAGGGTTGGATACCCAGTACTTC. This encodes CASSRGGLDTQYF.

The chain employs TRBV11-2 and TRBJ2-3, with D possibly TRBD1 on 5 matching bases. Germline values: CDR1 SGHAT, CDR2 FQNNGV. The CDR3 extends over 13 amino acids. V lost 5 bases and J 5 bases, leaving 11 bases between the germline ends. CDR3 protein: CASSPQDLDTQYF. In DNA, the CDR3 is TGTGCCAGCAGCCCACAGGATTTAGATACGCAGTATTTT.

The chain combines TRBV16 with TRBJ2-7, with 10 bases identical to TRBD2. Germline V CDR1 and CDR2: KGHSY, FQNENV. The CDR3 is 18 residues long. With 0 bases clipped from V and 3 bases from J, the junction kept 11 bases outside the gene matches. The chain's CDR3 is CASSQSRELAGTNYEQYF. In DNA, the CDR3 is TGTGCCAGCAGCCAATCTAGGGAACTAGCGGGAACTAACTACGAGCAGTACTTC. Using reference TRBV16 and TRBJ2-7 for the parts outside the CDR3, the full variable domain is GEEVAQTPKHLVRGEGQKAKLYCAPIKGHSYVFWYQQVLKNEFKFLISFQNENVFDETGMPKERFSAKCLPNSPCSLEIQATKLEDSAVYFCASSQSRELAGTNYEQYFGPGTRLTVT.

This clone was picked up a small number of times. The gene calls are TRBV19 and TRBJ1-1; perhaps TRBD1 as D (5 bases). V was trimmed by 5 bases and J by 1 base, leaving 14 bases between them. The CDR3 has 15 amino acids. Germline V lookup: CDR1 LNHDA, CDR2 SQIVND (reference sequence). The CDR3 DNA is TGTGCCAGTAGTCCCCGCCGGGGCGGGAACACTGAAGCTTTCTTT. It yields the protein CASSPRRGGNTEAFF.

Points on this clone: A far larger clone differs by one base, so this is likely a read error. V is TRBV4-2 and J is TRBJ2-7, with D possibly matching TRBD1 (6 bases). Per the germline V gene, CDR1 is LGHNA and CDR2 is YNFKEQ. CDR3 length: 15 residues. The V gene lost 2 bases and the J gene lost 0 bases, with 11 bases spanning the gap. The chain's CDR3 is CASSQIQGSSYEQYF. The CDR3 DNA reads TGTGCCAGCAGCCAAATCCAGGGGAGCTCCTACGAGCAGTACTTC.